Presented here are 29 T cell receptor beta chains from one specimen sequenced in a study of CD8 T cells in ankylosing spondylitis. Study outcomes and limitations: A TCR beta motif of eight or nine highly homologous variants seemed to mark ankylosing spondylitis blood.

TCRdb passed the 5' RACE reads through MiXCR, listing each CDR3 protein once. Of hundreds of thousands of distinct CDR3 sequences listed, approximately 12% are singletons. No antigen is known for these receptors. Material for sequencing was blood, either unsorted or a sorted T cell fraction (not recorded which). Source of these receptors: a male donor with ankylosing spondylitis.

This clonotype occurred many times. V is TRBV10-3 and J is TRBJ2-1; perhaps TRBD1 as D (6 bases). The germline CDR1 and CDR2 sequences are ENHRY and SYGVKD. The CDR3 runs 13 residues. Trimming pared 6 bases from V and 7 bases from J, leaving 13 bases between. The CDR3 nucleotides are TGTGCCATCAGCGCCTCCCAGGGGAATGAGCAGTTCTTC. It is translated as CAISASQGNEQFF.

This clonotype was counted between two and nine times. The V and J genes are TRBV5-1 and TRBJ2-1; no clear D gene. With 0 bases removed from V and 2 bases from J, the gap between germline ends came to 6 bases. Looked up from germline, CDR1 is SGHRS and CDR2 is YFSETQ. There are 14 residues in the CDR3. The CDR3 nucleotides read TGCGCCAGCAGCTTGGATAATGCCTACAATGAGCAGTTCTTC. This codes for CASSLDNAYNEQFF. The variable domain in full, with the rest retrieved from reference TRBV5-1 and TRBJ2-1, is KAGVTQTPRYLIKTRGQQVTLSCSPISGHRSVSWYQQTPGQGLQFLFEYFSETQRNKGNFPGRFSGRQFSNSRSEMNVSTLELGDSALYLCASSLDNAYNEQFFGPGTRLTVL.

The chain has TRBV7-2 and TRBJ2-4, with TRBD2 identical over 10 bases. CDR3 length: 14 amino acids. V dropped 5 bases and J dropped 8; count of bases not matched to a gene: 6. The germline V gene encodes CDR1 SGHTA and CDR2 FQGNSA. The CDR3 nucleotides are TGTGCCAGCAGCGTTACCGGGACTAGCGACATTCAGTACTTC. Translated: CASSVTGTSDIQYF. The full variable domain, with the rest looked up from reference TRBV7-2 and TRBJ2-4, is GAGVSQSPSNKVTEKGKDVELRCDPISGHTALYWYRQSLGQGLEFLIYFQGNSAPDKSGLPSDRFSAERTGGSVSTLTIQRTQQEDSAVYLCASSVTGTSDIQYFGAGTRLSVL.

This CDR3 reads CSVEAGRGTGELFF. As DNA, the CDR3 is TGCAGCGTTGAAGCCGGGAGGGGGACCGGGGAGCTGTTTTTT. The chain links TRBV29-1 to TRBJ2-2; 8 nucleotides line up with TRBD2. V shed 1 base and J 5 bases; nucleotides not matched to a gene: 3. In germline, CDR1 is SQVTM, CDR2 ANQGSEA. CDR3 size: 14 residues.

The chain carries TRBV7-6 and TRBJ1-5; D uncertain. V shed 5 bases and J shed 7 bases, with 15 bases lying between them. Germline V CDR1 and CDR2: SGHVS, FNYEAQ. The CDR3 extends over 14 amino acids. The CDR3 coding sequence is TGTGCCAGCAGCCTACCTGGGGTTGGACAGCCCCAGCATTTT. Translation: CASSLPGVGQPQHF.

This clonotype was found once. Given a much more abundant clone one base away, this may be a read error. The chain joins TRBV5-1 to TRBJ1-4; TRBD1 agrees at 10 bases. CDR3 length equals 14 residues. Germline lookup yields CDR1 SGHRS and CDR2 YFSETQ. CDR3 sequence (DNA): TGCGCCAGCAGCGTCGGGACAGGGGATGAAAAACTGTATTTT. Amino acids: CASSVGTGDEKLYF.

There are a few counts of this clonotype. V is TRBV14 and J is TRBJ1-5; a possible D gene is TRBD1 (6 bases). Germline V gene lookup returns CDR1 SGHDN and CDR2 FVKESK. The CDR3 has 13 amino acids. Trimming stripped 1 base from V and 9 bases from J, with 10 bases between. The CDR3 DNA reads as TGTGCCAGCAGCCAAGTAGGGGGATCGCCCCAGCATTTT. Protein sequence: CASSQVGGSPQHF.

This clonotype was seen a few times. The chain has TRBV24-1 and TRBJ2-2; D may be TRBD2 (5 bases). This CDR3 has 15 amino acids. V lost 5 bases to trimming and J lost 1 base, with 10 bases between them. The germline CDR1 and CDR2 sequences are KGHDR and SFDVKD. CDR3 residues: CATSARDWNTGELFF. The CDR3 region has the DNA TGTGCCACCAGTGCACGGGATTGGAACACCGGGGAGCTGTTTTTT.

In this sample, this clonotype turned up a few times. This chain connects TRBV20-1 to TRBJ2-5; 8 bases are shared with TRBD1. CDR1 and CDR2 from the germline V gene are DFQATT and SNEGSKA (reference sequence). Germline trimming cut 5 bases from V and 4 bases from J; bases unmatched to any gene: 9. CDR3 length: 14 amino acids. The CDR3 DNA reads TGCAGTGCTTTCGCCAGGGGGCTGTTAGAGACCCAGTACTTC. It specifies CSAFARGLLETQYF.

This clonotype was recorded a few times. The rearrangement joins TRBV6-1 to TRBJ2-1; tentative D call: TRBD1 (6 bases). This CDR3 has 15 amino acids. The germline CDR1 and CDR2 sequences are MNHNS and SASEGT. Trimming cost V 6 bases and J 5 bases, with 17 bases left between them. CDR3: CASRPAGAQHNEQFF. CDR3 coding DNA: TGTGCCAGCAGACCCGCAGGGGCCCAACACAATGAGCAGTTCTTC.

The CDR3 DNA is TGTGCCAGCAGTTTATTCGGACAGGGGACCTTCCAAAACATTCAGTACTTC. It encodes CASSLFGQGTFQNIQYF. V gene TRBV28 combines with J gene TRBJ2-4; 9 bases map to TRBD1. Trimming removed 1 base from V and 5 bases from J; junction bases left unmatched: 9. The CDR3 length is 17 residues. The germline V gene encodes CDR1 MDHEN and CDR2 SYDVKM.

This clonotype was detected a few times. The V gene is TRBV7-9, the J gene TRBJ2-3; D remains unclear. Germline CDR1 SEHNR, CDR2 FQNEAQ (reference sequence). This CDR3 is 16 amino acids long. The germline V and J ends were trimmed by 0 bases and 2 bases, with 12 bases remaining between them. The CDR3 DNA reads TGTGCCAGCAGCTTAGCCCCTCCCGGTTTCACAGATACGCAGTATTTT. Translated, it gives CASSLAPPGFTDTQYF.

This clonotype was recorded many times. This chain joins TRBV7-2 and TRBJ2-1; 9 nucleotides agree with TRBD2. Germline assignment: CDR1 SGHTA and CDR2 FQGNSA. The CDR3 contains 14 residues. The trim removed 2 bases at V and 7 bases at J, leaving 3 bases unmatched. CDR3 sequence: CASSLSSGENEQFF. The CDR3 DNA reads as TGTGCCAGCAGCTTATCTAGCGGGGAAAATGAGCAGTTCTTC.

V usage is TRBV18 and J usage is TRBJ1-4; D unresolved. Germline assignment: CDR1 KGHSH and CDR2 LQKENI. The germline V and J ends were trimmed by 1 base and 8 bases, with 5 bases remaining between them. This CDR3 comprises 12 residues. The CDR3 nucleotides are TGTGCCAGCTCACCACAGAGGGAAAAACTGTTTTTT. It encodes CASSPQREKLFF.

This clonotype was counted at least ten times. This chain joins TRBV20-1 and TRBJ2-7; tentative D call: TRBD2 (5 bases). This CDR3 is 14 amino acids long. V was trimmed by 2 bases and J by 2 bases, leaving 13 bases between them. Germline loops: CDR1 DFQATT, CDR2 SNEGSKA (reference sequence). CDR3 in amino acids: CSARFASRTYEQYF. The CDR3 DNA follows: TGCAGTGCTAGATTCGCTAGCCGAACCTACGAGCAGTACTTC.

V is TRBV20-1 and J is TRBJ1-1; unclear D gene. The CDR3 sequence is 14 residues long. V was pared by 0 bases and J by 3 bases, with 11 bases between. Looked up from germline, CDR1 is DFQATT and CDR2 is SNEGSKA (reference sequence). The CDR3 loop reads CSAREDLTDTEAFF. CDR3 nucleotides: TGCAGTGCTAGAGAGGACCTCACCGACACTGAAGCTTTCTTT.

This clonotype was detected only a few times. The rearrangement joins TRBV10-3 to TRBJ1-2; 7 nucleotides match TRBD1. Per germline, CDR1 ENHRY and CDR2 SYGVKD. This CDR3 comprises 13 residues. V dropped 9 bases and J dropped 0; count of bases not matched to a gene: 4. In nucleotides, the CDR3 is TGTGCCATTAACAGGGGAGCTAACTATGGCTACACCTTC. Its translation: CAINRGANYGYTF.

V and J are TRBV5-5 and TRBJ2-6; D gene ambiguous. The length of the CDR3 is 17 residues. Germline lookup yields CDR1 SGHKS and CDR2 YYEKEE (reference sequence). V gave up 7 bases and J gave up 4 bases, with 21 bases separating them. This CDR3 reads CASGPGRLCVGANVLTF. CDR3 DNA: TGTGCCAGCGGCCCTGGACGCCTCTGTGTGGGGGCCAACGTCCTGACTTTC.

This clonotype was recorded many times. CDR3: CSAMKDSRLSSYNEQFF. In nucleotides, the CDR3 is TGCAGTGCGATGAAGGACAGCCGTCTTTCCTCCTACAATGAGCAGTTCTTC. This chain joins TRBV20-1 and TRBJ2-1, with D possibly being TRBD1 (6 bases). With 6 bases removed from V and 0 bases from J, the gap between germline ends came to 21 bases. Germline-derived CDR1 and CDR2 are DFQATT and SNEGSKA (reference sequence). The CDR3 is 17 amino acids.

V gene TRBV12-3 or TRBV12-4 combines with J gene TRBJ1-6; TRBD1 is a possible D gene (5 bases). This CDR3 is 13 amino acids long. V was cut by 5 bases and J by 7 bases, with 9 bases left in between. The CDR3 sequence: CASSRDQNSPLHF. Here the CDR3 DNA reads TGTGCCAGCAGTCGGGACCAAAATTCACCCCTCCACTTT.

This clonotype came up many times. The genes are TRBV4-2 and TRBJ2-5; D unresolved. The CDR3 is 12 amino acids. Germline CDR1 and CDR2: LGHNA and YNFKEQ. V lost 6 bases, J lost 1 base, and 6 bases lay in between. The CDR3 DNA reads TGTGCCAGCAGTCAGCCCCAAGAGACCCAGTACTTC. Translation: CASSQPQETQYF.

The V and J genes are TRBV6-1 and TRBJ2-7, with D possibly being TRBD2 (6 bases). The CDR3 contains 14 residues. The germline CDR1 and CDR2 sequences are MNHNS and SASEGT. Trimming shortened V by 6 bases and J by 3 bases, and 15 bases separated the two germline ends. The CDR3 DNA reads TGTGCCAGCAGACCCCCGGGACTCAACTACGAGCAGTACTTC. Translation: CASRPPGLNYEQYF.

This chain connects TRBV4-3 to TRBJ2-3, with a weak D call TRBD2 (6 bases). V dropped 1 base and J dropped 2 bases, with 16 bases sitting between them. The CDR3 runs to 17 residues. In germline, CDR1 is LGHNA, CDR2 YSLEER. The CDR3, as DNA: TGCGCCAGCAGCCAAGGACTAGGACGGCCGTTCACAGATACGCAGTATTTT. Its protein product is CASSQGLGRPFTDTQYF.

The chain employs TRBV5-6 and TRBJ2-6; a possible D gene is TRBD1 (6 bases). This CDR3 is built from 15 residues. Germline CDR1 is SGHDT and CDR2 is YYEEEE. The V gene lost 6 bases and the J gene lost 13 bases, with 23 bases spanning the gap. The CDR3 reads CASTSKETGGIVLTF. Here the CDR3 DNA reads TGTGCCAGCACCTCCAAAGAGACAGGAGGCATTGTCCTGACTTTC.

The chain has TRBV10-1 and TRBJ2-2; D not resolved. V was trimmed by 4 bases and J by 7 bases, leaving 13 bases between them. Germline assignment: CDR1 WNHNN and CDR2 SYGVQD (reference sequence). CDR3 size: 14 residues. CDR3 sequence reads: CASSGIKTDGELFF. CDR3 DNA: TGCGCCAGCAGTGGGATCAAAACAGACGGGGAGCTGTTTTTT.

The table lists this clonotype with many counts. This chain joins TRBV29-1 and TRBJ2-1; 8 bases line up with TRBD2. The V segment lost 0 bases and the J segment 12 bases; nucleotides outside the gene matches: 13. This CDR3 region has 15 residues. Per the germline V gene, CDR1 is SQVTM and CDR2 is ANQGSEA. The CDR3 protein is CSVEDLLAGGPAQFF. CDR3 nucleotides: TGCAGCGTTGAAGATCTTCTGGCGGGGGGACCAGCGCAGTTCTTC.

This sequence joins TRBV29-1 and TRBJ1-1; D ambiguous. CDR3 length: 11 residues. Looked up from germline, CDR1 is SQVTM and CDR2 is ANQGSEA. Trimming shortened V by 4 bases and J by 8 bases, and 11 bases separated the two germline ends. DNA for the CDR3: TGCAGCGTTGGAGTAATCAGGGAAGCTTTCTTT. Translation: CSVGVIREAFF.

This clonotype was observed a handful of times. The rearrangement uses TRBV10-2 and TRBJ2-1; 7 positions match TRBD2. The V gene's germline CDR1 is WSHSY and CDR2 SAAADI. The CDR3 covers 14 residues. V lost 10 bases and J lost 3; bases outside the gene matches: 9. The CDR3 region has the DNA TGCGCCATCCAGGTGGCTAGCGGCTACAATGAGCAGTTCTTC. Its protein product is CAIQVASGYNEQFF.

J is TRBJ2-7 and V is TRBV20-1, with D tentatively TRBD1 (7 bases). Germline V lookup: CDR1 DFQATT, CDR2 SNEGSKA (reference sequence). The CDR3 extends over 12 amino acids. V lost 2 bases, J lost 9 bases, and 14 bases lay in between. In DNA form, the CDR3 reads TGCAGTGCTAGAATCGCCCAGGGGGGGCAGTACTTC. It encodes CSARIAQGGQYF.